Listed here are 30 T cell receptor beta chains from one sample, sequenced in a study of regulatory dendritic cells for organ transplantation. CFSE-labeled sorted T cells met regulatory or mature dendritic cells for 4 to 6 days. These receptors' antigens are unknown. This table comes from immunoSEQ multiplex PCR, and its TCRdb copy is limited to in-frame clones, with some not included. The data contain over 8,500 clones, about 75% of them singletons. The sample was memory CD4+ T cells from blood cultured with regulatory dendritic cells. Subset reported: CD45RO+ memory T cells. The receptors shown here come from a human donor in good health.

The chain carries TRBV9 and TRBJ1-2; D ambiguous. CDR1 is SGDLS, CDR2 YYNGEE, per germline. This CDR3 has 13 amino acids. The V gene lost 0 bases and the J gene lost 8 bases, with 11 bases spanning the gap. The CDR3 loop reads CASSVDQQYGYTF. The CDR3 region has the DNA TGTGCCAGCAGCGTAGACCAACAGTACGGCTACACCTTC.

The chain has TRBV4-2 and TRBJ2-3, with a weak D call TRBD2 (5 bases). Germline CDR1 reads LGHNA; CDR2 reads YNFKEQ. V dropped 0 bases and J dropped 5 bases, with 15 bases sitting between them. The CDR3 totals 16 residues. CDR3: CASSQELTISGDTQYF. The CDR3 nucleotides read TGTGCCAGCAGCCAAGAATTGACTATCTCGGGAGATACGCAGTATTTT.

V and J are TRBV14 and TRBJ2-3; 9 nucleotides agree with TRBD2. The J segment lost 0 bases and the V segment lost 4 bases, leaving 5 bases of the junction unmatched. The CDR3 sequence is 16 residues long. From germline, CDR1 is SGHDN and CDR2 FVKESK. Written as DNA, the CDR3 is TGTGCCAGCAGCCCATTTGCGGGGGGGAGCACAGATACGCAGTATTTT. It codes for CASSPFAGGSTDTQYF.

This clone was seen more than once but under ten times. The chain employs TRBV4-1 and TRBJ1-1; no clear D. Trimming removed 0 bases from V and 10 bases from J, with 15 bases in between. The germline gives CDR1 MGHRA, CDR2 YSYEKL. The CDR3 totals 14 residues. The CDR3 nucleotides are TGCGCCAGCAGCCAAGAACTCCGGGGTAGTCTAGCTTTCTTT. The encoded protein is CASSQELRGSLAFF.

The chain combines TRBV6-5 with TRBJ1-6; D unclear. V lost 4 bases, J lost 10 bases, and 11 bases lay in between. The CDR3 is 13 residues long. Germline loops: CDR1 MNHEY, CDR2 SVGAGI. The CDR3 spells CASSSGPRSPLHF. The CDR3 DNA sequence: TGTGCCAGCAGTTCAGGCCCCCGGTCACCCCTCCACTTT.

This rearrangement joins TRBV5-4 to TRBJ2-1, with TRBD2 matching over 11 bases. Germline V gene sequence: CDR1 SGHNT, CDR2 YYREEE (reference sequence). The CDR3 is 14 amino acids. Trimming cost V 4 bases and J 12 bases; bases outside gene matches: 9. The CDR3 spells CASSPGTSGLWQFF. The CDR3 DNA reads TGTGCCAGCAGCCCGGGGACTAGCGGTTTGTGGCAGTTCTTC. Complete variable domain (other parts from reference TRBV5-4 and TRBJ2-1): ETGVTQSPTHLIKTRGQQVTLRCSSQSGHNTVSWYQQALGQGPQFIFQYYREEENGRGNFPPRFSGLQFPNYSSELNVNALELDDSALYLCASSPGTSGLWQFFGPGTRLTVL.

The V gene is TRBV2, the J gene TRBJ1-6; maybe TRBD1 (5 bases). Germline loops: CDR1 SNHLY, CDR2 FYNNEI. Trimming left V 5 bases short and J 6 bases short, with 11 bases between. This CDR3 is built from 14 residues. The CDR3 DNA sequence: TGTGCCAGCAGTTCAGGGTTGGGTAATTCACCCCTCCACTTT. This sequence encodes CASSSGLGNSPLHF. The full variable domain, rest sourced from reference TRBV2 and TRBJ1-6, is EPEVTQTPSHQVTQMGQEVILRCVPISNHLYFYWYRQILGQKVEFLVSFYNNEISEKSEIFDDQFSVERPDGSNFTLKIRSTKLEDSAMYFCASSSGLGNSPLHFGNGTRLTVT.

The V call is TRBV2, the J call TRBJ2-3, with D tentatively TRBD2 (6 bases). V lost 4 bases to trimming and J lost 5 bases, with 13 bases between them. Per the germline V gene, CDR1 is SNHLY and CDR2 is FYNNEI. The CDR3 runs to 14 residues. In DNA, the CDR3 is TGTGCCAGCAGTGCAGGCGGGGCAAAAGATACGCAGTATTTT. Encoded protein: CASSAGGAKDTQYF.

CDR3 region: CASSLGGQVNMDTQYF. The CDR3 nucleotides are TGTGCCAGCAGCTTGGGGGGACAGGTGAATATGGATACGCAGTATTTT. This chain connects TRBV5-6 to TRBJ2-3, with 8 bases aligning to TRBD1. The CDR3 is 16 residues long. V shed 0 bases and J 6 bases; nucleotides not matched to a gene: 9. Germline V gene sequence: CDR1 SGHDT, CDR2 YYEEEE.

The J gene is TRBJ2-1, the V gene TRBV19, with D possibly matching TRBD2 (6 bases). Germline V lookup: CDR1 LNHDA, CDR2 SQIVND (reference sequence). The CDR3 loop spans 17 amino acids. The germline V and J ends were trimmed by 5 bases and 0 bases, with 17 bases remaining between them. DNA of the CDR3: TGTGCCAGTAGTTTCCGGGTCGGGAGAGGCTCCTACAATGAGCAGTTCTTC. It yields the protein CASSFRVGRGSYNEQFF.

This rearrangement joins TRBV27 to TRBJ1-4, with D maybe TRBD1 (6 bases). Germline V lookup: CDR1 MNHEY, CDR2 SMNVEV (reference sequence). The V gene lost 5 bases and the J gene lost 0 bases, with 22 bases spanning the gap. CDR3 size: 19 residues. Here the CDR3 reads CASSTRTDPNPTTNEKLFF. The CDR3 DNA is TGTGCCAGCAGTACCCGGACAGACCCTAATCCCACAACTAATGAAAAACTGTTTTTT.

The V and J genes are TRBV6-5 and TRBJ1-1, with D perhaps TRBD1 (5 bases). The V end was cut by 7 bases, the J end by 4 bases, with 7 bases between. The CDR3 covers 11 residues. Per germline, CDR1 MNHEY and CDR2 SVGAGI. In nucleotides, the CDR3 is TGTGCCAGCAACGGGGGCACTGAAGCTTTCTTT. Amino acid sequence: CASNGGTEAFF.

The V gene is TRBV7-9, the J gene TRBJ2-7, with 7 bases identical to TRBD1. The germline CDR1 and CDR2 sequences are SEHNR and FQNEAQ (reference sequence). CDR3 length: 15 residues. After removal of 7 bases from V and 6 bases from J, the junction contained 15 bases not matched to a gene. CDR3 sequence reads: CASTPISLRQGEQYF. The CDR3 DNA sequence: TGTGCCAGCACCCCAATAAGCCTGCGACAGGGCGAGCAGTACTTC. The complete variable domain, with remaining parts taken from reference TRBV7-9 and TRBJ2-7, reads DTGVSQNPRHKITKRGQNVTFRCDPISEHNRLYWYRQTLGQGPEFLTYFQNEAQLEKSRLLSDRFSAERPKGSFSTLEIQRTEQGDSAMYLCASTPISLRQGEQYFGPGTRLTVT.

V gene TRBV4-1 combines with J gene TRBJ1-1, with D unresolved. CDR1 and CDR2 from the germline V gene are MGHRA and YSYEKL. Trimming pared 0 bases from V and 10 bases from J, leaving 18 bases between. The CDR3 length is 15 residues. Here the CDR3 DNA reads TGCGCCAGCAGCCAAGATTACAGAGGGTTCGGTGGAGCTTTCTTT. It codes for CASSQDYRGFGGAFF.

This clone showed up just a few times. The chain is built from TRBV5-6 and TRBJ1-6; possibly TRBD1 for D (6 bases). Germline V lookup: CDR1 SGHDT, CDR2 YYEEEE. This CDR3 comprises 14 residues. V lost 3 bases to trimming and J lost 9 bases, with 13 bases between them. The CDR3 DNA reads TGTGCCAGCAGCTCGGGACAATCCGGTTCACCCCTCCACTTT. Residues: CASSSGQSGSPLHF.

V gene TRBV6-5 combines with J gene TRBJ1-2; D gene ambiguous. The V gene lost 4 bases and the J gene lost 2 bases, with 11 bases spanning the gap. The length of the CDR3 is 14 residues. CDR1 and CDR2 from the germline V gene are MNHEY and SVGAGI. The CDR3 nucleotides read TGTGCCAGCAGTTCCCAGAGGGTGAACTATGGCTACACCTTC. Translation: CASSSQRVNYGYTF.

The CDR3 loop is CASRQRGTDTQYF. CDR3 DNA sequence: TGTGCCAGCAGGCAGCGGGGCACAGATACGCAGTATTTT. This chain connects TRBV6-1 to TRBJ2-3; a weak D match, TRBD2 (6 bases). From germline, CDR1 is MNHNS and CDR2 SASEGT. This CDR3 spans 13 amino acids. Trimming shortened V by 6 bases and J by 1 base, and 8 bases separated the two germline ends.

V usage is TRBV5-6 and J usage is TRBJ2-7; 9 nucleotides match TRBD1. In germline, CDR1 is SGHDT, CDR2 YYEEEE. The CDR3 contains 15 residues. With V trimmed by 0 bases and J by 5 bases, 6 bases remained unmatched. CDR3: CASSLGDRELDEQYF. CDR3 sequence (DNA): TGTGCCAGCAGCTTGGGGGACAGGGAATTAGACGAGCAGTACTTC.

The chain is built from TRBV11-3 and TRBJ2-7; possible D gene TRBD1, 6 bases. The CDR3 spans 14 residues. Germline CDR1 is SGHNT and CDR2 is YENEEA. Trimming pared 2 bases from V and 3 bases from J, leaving 11 bases between. The CDR3 loop is CASSLRGYFYEQYF. As DNA, the CDR3 is TGTGCCAGCAGCTTAAGGGGGTATTTCTACGAGCAGTACTTC.

The chain carries TRBV2 and TRBJ1-5; D remains ambiguous. The CDR3 runs 14 residues. The V end lost 6 bases, the J end lost 3 bases, and 12 bases lay between the germline ends. Germline V lookup: CDR1 SNHLY, CDR2 FYNNEI. The CDR3 nucleotides read TGTGCCAGCAGGCCCGACGGGGACAATCAGCCCCAGCATTTT. Residues: CASRPDGDNQPQHF.

The V and J genes are TRBV2 and TRBJ1-2; TRBD1 agrees at 12 bases. The CDR3 runs to 14 residues. The ends lost 6 bases at V and 8 bases at J; junction bases unmatched: 7. Looked up from germline, CDR1 is SNHLY and CDR2 is FYNNEI. The CDR3 DNA reads TGTGCCAGCAGCCCGGGACAGGGGGCGAGAGGCTACACCTTC. This gives the protein CASSPGQGARGYTF. Drawing the rest from reference TRBV2 and TRBJ1-2, the complete variable domain is EPEVTQTPSHQVTQMGQEVILRCVPISNHLYFYWYRQILGQKVEFLVSFYNNEISEKSEIFDDQFSVERPDGSNFTLKIRSTKLEDSAMYFCASSPGQGARGYTFGSGTRLTVV.

This clone is classed as medium-sized. The chain combines TRBV5-1 with TRBJ1-4; 7 bases are a match to TRBD1. This CDR3 region has 15 residues. The V gene end was trimmed by 4 bases and the J gene end by 5 bases; junction bases not matched to a gene: 8. Germline CDR1 SGHRS, CDR2 YFSETQ. The CDR3 nucleotides are TGCGCCAGCAGCCAAGCCGGGACAGAGAATGAAAAACTGTTTTTT. As protein: CASSQAGTENEKLFF.

The V call is TRBV28, the J call TRBJ2-2; tentatively, D is TRBD2 (6 bases). Deletions cut 8 bases from V and 5 bases from J, with 18 bases between. In germline, CDR1 is MDHEN, CDR2 SYDVKM. This CDR3 comprises 15 residues. The CDR3 DNA is TGTGCCAGCCTATCACCGACCGCGGGAACCGGGGAGCTGTTTTTT. It yields the protein CASLSPTAGTGELFF.

The rearrangement uses TRBV6-1 and TRBJ2-3; 13 bases are shared with TRBD2. V gave up 4 bases and J gave up 2 bases; unmatched junction bases: 3. Germline lookup yields CDR1 MNHNS and CDR2 SASEGT. This CDR3 comprises 16 residues. The CDR3 loop reads CASSVGLAGATDTQYF. In DNA, the CDR3 is TGTGCCAGCAGTGTTGGACTAGCGGGGGCCACAGATACGCAGTATTTT.

The rearrangement uses TRBV29-1 and TRBJ1-2; the match to TRBD1 covers 9 bases. V shed 7 bases and J 6 bases; nucleotides not matched to a gene: 3. CDR1 is SQVTM and CDR2 is ANQGSEA in the germline V gene. The CDR3 loop spans 11 amino acids. The CDR3 DNA is TGCAGCGGAGGGACAGGGCATGGCTACACCTTC. This gives the protein CSGGTGHGYTF.

This rearrangement joins TRBV4-1 to TRBJ2-4; D remains ambiguous. Germline assignment: CDR1 MGHRA and CDR2 YSYEKL. Trimming left V 2 bases short and J 0 bases short, with 11 bases between. The CDR3 loop spans 16 amino acids. The CDR3 region has the DNA TGCGCCAGCAGCCAATTAGTTCCTCTAGCCAAAAACATTCAGTACTTC. The encoded protein is CASSQLVPLAKNIQYF.

V and J are TRBV7-2 and TRBJ2-1; 14 bases are shared with TRBD2. With V trimmed by 2 bases and J by 8 bases, 11 bases remained unmatched. Germline loops: CDR1 SGHTA, CDR2 FQGNSA. This CDR3 region has 18 residues. The CDR3 DNA reads as TGTGCCAGCAGCTTATCCCAACAGACTAGCGGGGGGGCCTATGAGCAGTTCTTC. Residues: CASSLSQQTSGGAYEQFF. Complete variable domain (other parts from reference TRBV7-2 and TRBJ2-1): GAGVSQSPSNKVTEKGKDVELRCDPISGHTALYWYRQSLGQGLEFLIYFQGNSAPDKSGLPSDRFSAERTGGSVSTLTIQRTQQEDSAVYLCASSLSQQTSGGAYEQFFGPGTRLTVL.

This clone was recorded a few times. This chain uses TRBV5-1 with TRBJ2-1; D is uncertain. CDR3 size: 11 residues. Germline V gene sequence: CDR1 SGHRS, CDR2 YFSETQ. Trimming cost V 3 bases and J 7 bases, with 5 bases left between them. The CDR3 DNA reads as TGCGCCAGCAGCTCCCAAAATGAGCAGTTCTTC. Protein sequence: CASSSQNEQFF.

This clone was recorded only once. This chain joins TRBV4-2 and TRBJ2-3; 12 nucleotides match TRBD2. CDR3 length equals 19 residues. V lost 0 bases to trimming and J lost 1 base; unmatched junction nucleotides: 8. Germline V gene sequence: CDR1 LGHNA, CDR2 YNFKEQ. CDR3 loop: CASSQEPTSGGRGTDTQYF. DNA of the CDR3: TGTGCCAGCAGCCAAGAGCCTACTAGCGGGGGGCGGGGCACAGATACGCAGTATTTT.

V and J are TRBV7-9 and TRBJ2-7; 10 nucleotides line up with TRBD2. The CDR3 extends over 14 amino acids. With V trimmed by 7 bases and J by 4 bases, 7 bases remained unmatched. CDR1 is SEHNR and CDR2 is FQNEAQ in the germline V gene (reference sequence). The CDR3, as DNA: TGTGCCAGCACCCCTCGACTAGCGGGTTACGAGCAGTACTTC. It encodes CASTPRLAGYEQYF.